This T cell receptor beta chain was documented in a study of identical twins. V gave up 7 bases and J gave up 0 bases, with 13 bases separating them. CDR1 is DFQATT, CDR2 SNEGSKA, per germline (reference sequence). The CDR3 consists of 13 residues. TCRdb re-analysed the 5' RACE reads in MiXCR, keeping a single row per CDR3 protein. The data hold fewer than 250,000 distinct CDR3 sequences, with approximately 8% observed a single time. Study-wide points: Zero-insertion analyses were open to partial confounding by invariant MAIT and iNKT cells.

A few counts support this clonotype. The antigen is not known. This same sample was also taken into another study, of yellow fever vaccine responses in identical twins.

The source material was CD8+ T cells sorted from blood. The TCR originated in a woman younger than 30 in good health. The chain carries TRBV20-1 and TRBJ2-7; D uncertain. The CDR3 DNA is TGCAGTGTCGACACCCAGCACTCCTACGAGCAGTACTTC. It codes for CSVDTQHSYEQYF.